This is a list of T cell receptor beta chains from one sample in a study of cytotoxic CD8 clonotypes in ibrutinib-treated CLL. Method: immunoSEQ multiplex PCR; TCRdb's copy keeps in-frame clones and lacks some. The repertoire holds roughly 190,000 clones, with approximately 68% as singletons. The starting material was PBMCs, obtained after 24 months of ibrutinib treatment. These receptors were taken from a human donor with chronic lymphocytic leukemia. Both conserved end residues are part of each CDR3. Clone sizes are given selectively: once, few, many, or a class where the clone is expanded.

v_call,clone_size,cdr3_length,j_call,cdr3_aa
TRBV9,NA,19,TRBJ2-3,CASSDPGGTGSLGADTQYF
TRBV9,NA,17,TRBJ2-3,CASSPQRERGGADTQYF
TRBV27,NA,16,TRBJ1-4,CASSTRRGGSDEKLFF
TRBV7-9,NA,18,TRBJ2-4,CASSLVPWEGLAKNIQYF
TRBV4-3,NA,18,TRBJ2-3,CASSQLPTQSASTDTQYF
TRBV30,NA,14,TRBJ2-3,CAWSVRRSIDTQYF
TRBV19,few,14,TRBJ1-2,CASSKQGTGYGYTF
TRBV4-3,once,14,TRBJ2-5,CASSLAVRQETQYF
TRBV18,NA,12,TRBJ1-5,CASSSRNQPQHF
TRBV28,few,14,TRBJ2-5,CASRRQGWAETQYF
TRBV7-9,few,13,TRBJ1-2,CASSFGQVDGYTF
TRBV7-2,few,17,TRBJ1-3,CASSRSSDLLLGNTIYF
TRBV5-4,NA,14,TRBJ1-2,CASSLRGENYGYTF
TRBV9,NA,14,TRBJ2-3,CASGMGSGTDTQYF
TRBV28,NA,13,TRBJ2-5,CASSNRYQETQYF
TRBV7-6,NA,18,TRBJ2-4,CASSPWPRTSGRVHIQYF
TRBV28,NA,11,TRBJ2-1,CATRAYNEQFF
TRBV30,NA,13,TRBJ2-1,CAWRLERNTEQFF
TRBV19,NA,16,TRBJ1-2,CASSIVPTGLGDGYTF
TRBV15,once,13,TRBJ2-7,CATSRKGGLEQYF
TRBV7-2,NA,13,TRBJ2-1,CASSLGPYNEQFF
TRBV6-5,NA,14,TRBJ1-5,CASNPPGGNQPQHF
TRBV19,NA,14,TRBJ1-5,CASLATVSNQPQHF
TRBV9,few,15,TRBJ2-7,CASSGGQSSSYEQYF
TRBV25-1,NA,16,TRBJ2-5,CASSESLAGGLETQYF
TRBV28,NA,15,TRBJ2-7,CASSLPGTGGFEQYF
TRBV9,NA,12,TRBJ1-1,CASSYIGVGAFF
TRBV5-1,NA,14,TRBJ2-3,CASSIAGQTDTQYF